Each of the 19 T cell receptor beta chains below was sequenced from the same sample in a study of cytomegalovirus exposure and HLA in healthy donors. Assay: immunoSEQ multiplex PCR; the TCRdb copy retains only in-frame clones and omits some. The top ten hold approximately 12% of the sample, which has hundreds of thousands of clones, about 90% seen once. Sequencing was performed on PBMCs. The origin of the receptors is a man younger than 35 in good health and CMV-seropositive.

The V gene is TRBV4-2, the J gene TRBJ1-2; the D gene is possibly TRBD1 (5 bases). Germline V gene data show CDR1 as LGHNA and CDR2 as YNFKEQ. V lost 0 bases and J 5 bases, leaving 13 bases between the germline ends. There are 15 residues in the CDR3. CDR3 residues: CASSQDRGVGYGYTF. CDR3 nucleotide sequence: TGTGCCAGCAGCCAAGATCGAGGGGTCGGGTATGGCTACACCTTC.

The chain is built from TRBV27 and TRBJ2-6; D call uncertain. The germline V gene has CDR1 MNHEY and CDR2 SMNVEV (reference sequence). The CDR3 is 18 residues long. Trimming removed 3 bases from V and 0 bases from J, with 15 bases in between. The CDR3 loop is CASSFHLNTISGANVLTF. The CDR3, as DNA: TGTGCCAGCAGTTTTCATCTGAACACCATCTCTGGGGCCAACGTCCTGACTTTC. The full variable domain, in which reference TRBV27 and TRBJ2-6 provide the parts outside the CDR3, is EAQVTQNPRYLITVTGKKLTVTCSQNMNHEYMSWYRQDPGLGLRQIYYSMNVEVTDKGDVPEGYKVSRKEKRNFPLILESPSPNQTSLYFCASSFHLNTISGANVLTFGAGSRLTVL.

The V and J genes are TRBV2 and TRBJ2-5; D gene uncertain. V was clipped by 5 bases and J by 6 bases, with 4 bases between them. Germline CDR1 reads SNHLY; CDR2 reads FYNNEI. The CDR3 extends over 10 amino acids. CDR3 nucleotide sequence: TGTGCCAGCAGTCTGCAGACCCAGTACTTC. Its protein product is CASSLQTQYF. The full variable domain, its missing parts supplied by reference TRBV2 and TRBJ2-5, is EPEVTQTPSHQVTQMGQEVILRCVPISNHLYFYWYRQILGQKVEFLVSFYNNEISEKSEIFDDQFSVERPDGSNFTLKIRSTKLEDSAMYFCASSLQTQYFGPGTRLLVL.

This rearrangement joins TRBV9 to TRBJ2-7, with 10 bases matching TRBD1. The CDR3 has 15 amino acids. The germline CDR1 and CDR2 sequences are SGDLS and YYNGEE. The V gene end was trimmed by 5 bases and the J gene end by 2 bases; junction bases not matched to a gene: 7. The CDR3 here is CASSTGTGVPYEQYF. CDR3 DNA sequence: TGTGCCAGCAGTACCGGGACAGGGGTCCCCTACGAGCAGTACTTC.

The gene calls are TRBV6-5 and TRBJ2-7, with a tentative D call TRBD2 (5 bases). Germline CDR1 is MNHEY and CDR2 is SVGAGI. V lost 4 bases and J 7 bases, leaving 14 bases between the germline ends. The CDR3 totals 13 residues. This chain's CDR3 is CASSFLRTGEQYF. The DNA of the CDR3 is TGTGCCAGCAGTTTCTTACGAACGGGGGAGCAGTACTTC.

This chain connects TRBV30 to TRBJ2-1; 12 bases match TRBD2. Trimming cost V 0 bases and J 8 bases; bases outside gene matches: 8. This CDR3 has 16 residues. The V gene's germline CDR1 is GTSNPN and CDR2 SVGIG (reference sequence). The CDR3 nucleotides read TGTGCCTGGAGTGTATGGTCTAGCGGGAGGGCCTATGAGCAGTTCTTC. Protein product: CAWSVWSSGRAYEQFF.

Note on this clone: Other DNA sequences of this sample code for an identical CDR3. The CDR3, as DNA: TGTGCCAGCAGTTTGACTAGCGGGAGCTACGAGCAGTACTTC. Its protein is CASSLTSGSYEQYF. This chain connects TRBV27 to TRBJ2-7; TRBD2 matches 12 bases. Germline CDR1 reads MNHEY; CDR2 reads SMNVEV (reference sequence). The CDR3 is 14 amino acids. Trimming removed 3 bases from V and 3 bases from J; junction bases left unmatched: 0.

This rearrangement joins TRBV29-1 to TRBJ2-7, with TRBD2 identical over 14 bases. CDR3 length: 14 residues. Losses at the gene ends were 3 bases for V and 5 bases for J; bases not matched to a gene: 3. CDR1 is SQVTM and CDR2 is ANQGSEA in the germline V gene. CDR3: CSVEGLAGEHEQYF. The DNA of the CDR3 is TGCAGCGTTGAGGGACTAGCGGGAGAACACGAGCAGTACTTC.

This chain connects TRBV30 to TRBJ2-3; 8 nucleotides match TRBD2. The V gene end was trimmed by 0 bases and the J gene end by 0 bases; junction bases not matched to a gene: 5. Germline V gene sequence: CDR1 GTSNPN, CDR2 SVGIG (reference sequence). This CDR3 comprises 16 residues. The CDR3 nucleotides read TGTGCCTGGAGTGTACTAGCGGCGACTAGCACAGATACGCAGTATTTT. This codes for CAWSVLAATSTDTQYF.

The gene calls are TRBV5-1 and TRBJ1-2, with D unclear. This CDR3 is 13 amino acids long. The germline V gene encodes CDR1 SGHRS and CDR2 YFSETQ. The V and J ends lost 0 bases and 7 bases respectively, with 10 bases between them. CDR3 residues: CASSLASSFGYTF. The CDR3 nucleotides read TGCGCCAGCAGCTTGGCCAGCTCTTTTGGCTACACCTTC. The whole variable domain, filled in from reference TRBV5-1 and TRBJ1-2, reads KAGVTQTPRYLIKTRGQQVTLSCSPISGHRSVSWYQQTPGQGLQFLFEYFSETQRNKGNFPGRFSGRQFSNSRSEMNVSTLELGDSALYLCASSLASSFGYTFGSGTRLTVV.

CDR3: CASSPEPGWEDTQYF. The CDR3, as DNA: TGTGCCAGCAGCCCCGAGCCTGGATGGGAAGATACGCAGTATTTT. The gene calls are TRBV11-3 and TRBJ2-3; D remains unclear. V was cut by 5 bases and J by 5 bases, with 17 bases left in between. This CDR3 has 15 residues. Looked up from germline, CDR1 is SGHNT and CDR2 is YENEEA. The variable domain in full, completed from reference TRBV11-3 and TRBJ2-3, reads EAGVVQSPRYKIIEKKQPVAFWCNPISGHNTLYWYLQNLGQGPELLIRYENEEAVDDSQLPKDRFSAERLKGVDSTLKIQPAELGDSAVYLCASSPEPGWEDTQYFGPGTRLTVL.

V and J are TRBV5-4 and TRBJ2-5, with D possibly TRBD2 on 7 matching bases. This CDR3 has 14 residues. Germline V gene lookup returns CDR1 SGHNT and CDR2 YYREEE (reference sequence). V was clipped by 0 bases and J by 5 bases, with 11 bases between them. The CDR3 DNA is TGTGCCAGCAGCTTGGTCGGGGGGCACGAGACCCAGTACTTC. Protein: CASSLVGGHETQYF.

The chain combines TRBV19 with TRBJ1-2, with TRBD1 identical over 8 bases. Per the germline V gene, CDR1 is LNHDA and CDR2 is SQIVND (reference sequence). V shed 4 bases, J shed 3 bases, and the junction held 10 bases outside the gene matches. This CDR3 has 16 amino acids. The CDR3 spells CASSTTPRGQDYGYTF. The CDR3 coding sequence is TGTGCCAGTAGTACGACCCCCAGGGGGCAGGACTATGGCTACACCTTC. Full variable domain (outside the CDR3, taken from reference TRBV19 and TRBJ1-2): DGGITQSPKYLFRKEGQNVTLSCEQNLNHDAMYWYRQDPGQGLRLIYYSQIVNDFQKGDIAEGYSVSREKKESFPLTVTSAQKNPTAFYLCASSTTPRGQDYGYTFGSGTRLTVV.

The gene calls are TRBV29-1 and TRBJ1-2; D gene unclear. Germline-derived CDR1 and CDR2 are SQVTM and ANQGSEA. CDR3 length: 10 residues. V lost 6 bases to trimming and J lost 8 bases, with 10 bases between them. CDR3 protein: CSVHLGGYTF. CDR3 in DNA: TGCAGCGTCCACTTGGGGGGCTACACCTTC.

The rearrangement uses TRBV19 and TRBJ2-1; maybe TRBD1 (6 bases). This CDR3 spans 15 amino acids. CDR1 LNHDA and CDR2 SQIVND come from the germline V gene (reference sequence). Trimming removed 5 bases from V and 4 bases from J, with 15 bases in between. CDR3 in DNA: TGTGCCAGTAGTCCTGAAGGGGGACCTTACAATGAGCAGTTCTTC. This sequence encodes CASSPEGGPYNEQFF.

The rearrangement uses TRBV15 and TRBJ2-1, with 9 bases matching TRBD2. Germline CDR1 and CDR2: LNHNV and YYDKDF (reference sequence). CDR3 length: 16 residues. V shed 5 bases and J 3 bases; nucleotides not matched to a gene: 8. CDR3 DNA sequence: TGTGCCACCAGCCCAACCGGAGCGGGAGGCTACAATGAGCAGTTCTTC. Its protein is CATSPTGAGGYNEQFF.

To note about this clone: The junction departs from the called germline gene at one end, perhaps through a read error. This CDR3 reads CASSRDSYNEQFF. In nucleotides, the CDR3 is TGTGCCAGCAGCCGGGACTCATACAATGAACAGTTCTTC. The rearrangement uses TRBV27 and TRBJ2-1; a weak D match, TRBD2 (6 bases). This CDR3 spans 13 amino acids. Germline values: CDR1 MNHEY, CDR2 SMNVEV (reference sequence).

This chain connects TRBV4-1 to TRBJ1-1, with 9 nucleotides matching TRBD1. The germline V gene encodes CDR1 MGHRA and CDR2 YSYEKL. The CDR3 covers 15 residues. J lost 5 bases, V lost 4 bases, and 8 bases had no gene match. The CDR3 here is CASSRRDREITEAFF. In DNA form, the CDR3 reads TGCGCCAGCAGCCGACGGGACAGGGAAATAACTGAAGCTTTCTTT.

This clone was detected only once. CDR3 region: CSASSDYEQYF. For the CDR3, the DNA is TGCAGTGCTAGTTCAGACTACGAGCAGTACTTC. The chain combines TRBV20-1 with TRBJ2-7; D remains unclear. Germline-derived CDR1 and CDR2 are DFQATT and SNEGSKA (reference sequence). Deletions cut 3 bases from V and 3 bases from J, with 6 bases between. This CDR3 contains 11 residues.